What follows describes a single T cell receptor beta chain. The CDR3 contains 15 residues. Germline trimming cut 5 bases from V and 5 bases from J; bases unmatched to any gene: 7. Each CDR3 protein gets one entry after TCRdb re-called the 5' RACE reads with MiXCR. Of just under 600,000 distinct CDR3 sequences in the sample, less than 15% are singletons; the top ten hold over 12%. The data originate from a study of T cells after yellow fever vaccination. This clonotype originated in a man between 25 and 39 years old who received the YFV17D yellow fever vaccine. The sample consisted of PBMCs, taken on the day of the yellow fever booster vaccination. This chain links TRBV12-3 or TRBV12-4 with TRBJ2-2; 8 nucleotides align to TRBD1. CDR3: CASSPAGTGTGELFF. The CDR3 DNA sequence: TGTGCCAGCAGTCCCGCCGGGACAGGTACCGGGGAGCTGTTTTTT.